These 25 T cell receptor beta chains originate from one sample sequenced in a study of early T cells in non-severe SARS-CoV-2 infection. Each CDR3 protein is one row after TCRdb ran MiXCR on the 5' RACE reads. The repertoire holds around 79,000 distinct CDR3 sequences, with approximately 10% as singletons. Specimen: whole blood, collected at baseline. Receptors originate from an adult who was a healthcare worker with PCR-confirmed SARS-CoV-2 infection or an uninfected control (not recorded which).

This clonotype was observed at least ten times. V is TRBV3-1 and J is TRBJ1-6; D remains ambiguous. CDR3 length equals 16 residues. Germline CDR1 LGHDT, CDR2 YNNKEL (reference sequence). Deletions cut 1 base from V and 7 bases from J, with 14 bases between. This CDR3 is CASSQGLSGSNSPLHF. CDR3 DNA: TGTGCCAGCAGCCAAGGCCTGAGCGGTAGCAATTCACCCCTCCACTTT.

This clonotype was seen only a few times. The V call is TRBV3-1, the J call TRBJ2-1, with D perhaps matching TRBD1 or TRBD2 (5 bases each). V lost 7 bases and J 5 bases, leaving 12 bases between the germline ends. CDR1 LGHDT and CDR2 YNNKEL come from the germline V gene (reference sequence). CDR3 length: 13 amino acids. CDR3 sequence (DNA): TGTGCCAGCACGTCCGGGACGAACAATGAGCAGTTCTTC. Amino acid sequence: CASTSGTNNEQFF.

The chain recombines TRBV3-1 with TRBJ2-2; D remains unclear. Germline loops: CDR1 LGHDT, CDR2 YNNKEL (reference sequence). The CDR3 is made up of 12 amino acids. Trimming pared 3 bases from V and 8 bases from J, leaving 7 bases between. The DNA for the CDR3 is TGTGCCAGCAGCCAGTTTGCGGGGGAGCTGTTTTTT. Residues: CASSQFAGELFF.

The CDR3 loop is CASSYPQGGEQYF. The CDR3 DNA follows: TGTGCCAGCAGTTACCCGCAGGGAGGCGAGCAGTACTTC. V usage is TRBV6-6 and J usage is TRBJ2-7; maybe TRBD2 (6 bases). This CDR3 is built from 13 residues. V was shortened by 2 bases and J by 6 bases, with 11 bases between the two germline ends. The V gene's germline CDR1 is MNHNY and CDR2 SVGAGI (reference sequence).

This clonotype was recorded at least ten times. The CDR3 region is CASSRQQGLQETQYF. The CDR3 bases are TGTGCCAGCAGTCGCCAACAGGGTTTACAAGAGACCCAGTACTTC. This chain connects TRBV28 to TRBJ2-5; weak D call: TRBD1 (6 bases). Trimming removed 5 bases at V and 2 bases at J, with 15 bases between. Germline V lookup: CDR1 MDHEN, CDR2 SYDVKM. This CDR3 is built from 15 residues.

The rearrangement joins TRBV5-6 to TRBJ1-2; D call uncertain. Germline-derived CDR1 and CDR2 are SGHDT and YYEEEE. The CDR3 consists of 14 residues. V lost 0 bases and J 2 bases, leaving 8 bases between the germline ends. The CDR3 sequence is CASSLVGPNYGYTF. CDR3 in DNA: TGTGCCAGCAGCTTGGTAGGACCCAACTATGGCTACACCTTC.

The chain links TRBV12-3 or TRBV12-4 to TRBJ1-1, with a tentative D call TRBD1 (6 bases). The ends were cut back, 3 bases at V and 0 bases at J, with 11 bases in the middle. The CDR3 sequence is 15 residues long. CDR3 sequence (DNA): TGTGCCAGCAGTTTGGACAGCCAGATGAACACTGAAGCTTTCTTT. Translated, it gives CASSLDSQMNTEAFF.

CDR3 loop: CASSLGAANTEAFF. Written as DNA, the CDR3 is TGCGCCAGCAGCTTGGGGGCAGCGAACACTGAAGCTTTCTTT. The chain recombines TRBV5-1 with TRBJ1-1, with D uncertain. This CDR3 region has 14 residues. Germline CDR1 SGHRS, CDR2 YFSETQ. V was pared by 0 bases and J by 1 base, with 7 bases between.

This clonotype was recorded many times. V is TRBV7-9 and J is TRBJ2-1; 15 bases agree with TRBD2. V shed 2 bases, J shed 2 bases, and the junction held 4 bases outside the gene matches. The CDR3 sequence is 18 residues long. CDR1 and CDR2 from the germline V gene are SEHNR and FQNEAQ (reference sequence). Written as DNA, the CDR3 is TGTGCCAGCAGCTTACGGGGACTAGCGGGGGGCCCCTACAATGAGCAGTTCTTC. Protein sequence: CASSLRGLAGGPYNEQFF. Full variable domain (rest looked up from reference TRBV7-9 and TRBJ2-1): DTGVSQNPRHKITKRGQNVTFRCDPISEHNRLYWYRQTLGQGPEFLTYFQNEAQLEKSRLLSDRFSAERPKGSFSTLEIQRTEQGDSAMYLCASSLRGLAGGPYNEQFFGPGTRLTVL.

This clonotype came up many times. The rearrangement joins TRBV29-1 to TRBJ1-3; 11 bases are a match to TRBD1. The germline CDR1 and CDR2 sequences are SQVTM and ANQGSEA. The V and J ends lost 7 bases and 4 bases, in that order; junction bases with no gene match: 3. This CDR3 region has 13 residues. CDR3 nucleotides: TGCAGCGGCGGACAGGGGGCAGGAAACACCATATATTTT. Translation gives CSGGQGAGNTIYF.

The V and J genes are TRBV7-6 and TRBJ1-4, with D possibly TRBD1 on 6 matching bases. Trimming pared 5 bases from V and 0 bases from J, leaving 16 bases between. CDR1 and CDR2 (germline): SGHVS, FNYEAQ. The CDR3 is 17 residues long. The CDR3 nucleotides read TGTGCCAGCAGCCAGAGACAGGCAGGGGCAACTAATGAAAAACTGTTTTTT. Translating gives CASSQRQAGATNEKLFF.

CDR3 DNA sequence: TGTGCCAGCAGAGAAACAGGGACGTACGAGCAGTACTTC. It translates to CASRETGTYEQYF. The gene calls are TRBV6-5 and TRBJ2-7; possibly TRBD1 for D (6 bases). The CDR3 is 13 residues long. The V end lost 6 bases, the J end lost 4 bases, and 13 bases lay between the germline ends. Germline lookup yields CDR1 MNHEY and CDR2 SVGAGI.

This clonotype was recorded many times. V and J are TRBV14 and TRBJ1-1; a weak D match, TRBD1 (5 bases). This CDR3 is built from 13 residues. Germline V gene sequence: CDR1 SGHDN, CDR2 FVKESK. V was cut by 2 bases and J by 11 bases, with 15 bases left in between. The CDR3 spells CASSQPGEVGAFF. The CDR3 DNA reads TGTGCCAGCAGCCAACCGGGGGAGGTGGGTGCTTTCTTT.

This clonotype was recorded at least ten times. The chain uses TRBV5-5 and TRBJ1-1, with D perhaps TRBD1 (5 bases). V was shortened by 6 bases and J by 7 bases, with 16 bases between the two germline ends. CDR3 length: 13 residues. The germline gives CDR1 SGHKS, CDR2 YYEKEE (reference sequence). The CDR3 nucleotides are TGTGCCAGCACCCTGGGGCCGACAGTTGAAGCTTTCTTT. This encodes CASTLGPTVEAFF.

The rearrangement links TRBV6-5 to TRBJ1-5, with 9 bases identical to TRBD1. The CDR3 extends over 15 amino acids. Germline CDR1 MNHEY, CDR2 SVGAGI. J lost 1 base, V lost 5 bases, and 3 bases had no gene match. The CDR3 DNA follows: TGTGCCAGCAGTGAAGACAGGGGGAGCAATCAGCCCCAGCATTTT. Its protein is CASSEDRGSNQPQHF.

This clonotype was counted many times. The CDR3 here is CASSLRTGDTQYF. The CDR3 DNA sequence: TGTGCCAGCAGCCTCCGCACCGGGGATACGCAGTATTTT. The chain has TRBV9 and TRBJ2-3; no clear D gene. Per the germline V gene, CDR1 is SGDLS and CDR2 is YYNGEE. This CDR3 comprises 13 residues. Trimming left V 4 bases short and J 6 bases short, with 12 bases between.

This clonotype was found many times. The chain combines TRBV2 with TRBJ2-3; D remains ambiguous. Germline assignment: CDR1 SNHLY and CDR2 FYNNEI. The length of the CDR3 is 14 residues. Trimming pared 8 bases from V and 4 bases from J, leaving 16 bases between. In DNA form, the CDR3 reads TGTGCCAGCCCCGGGCCTACCATTCCAGATACGCAGTATTTT. Residues: CASPGPTIPDTQYF.

This clonotype was counted only a few times. V usage is TRBV7-2 and J usage is TRBJ1-6; D possibly corresponds to TRBD1 (5 bases). Germline values: CDR1 SGHTA, CDR2 FQGNSA. V shed 1 base and J shed 7 bases, with 8 bases lying between them. The CDR3 length is 14 residues. CDR3 bases: TGTGCCAGCAGCTTAGACGGGGGAAATTCACCCCTCCACTTT. It encodes CASSLDGGNSPLHF.

In this sample, this clonotype turned up many times. CDR3 sequence (DNA): TGTGCCAGCAGCCAGAGCGGGGCCCAAGAGACCCAGTACTTC. It yields the protein CASSQSGAQETQYF. The chain carries TRBV6-6 and TRBJ2-5, with 7 bases lining up with TRBD2. This CDR3 is built from 14 residues. From germline, CDR1 is MNHNY and CDR2 SVGAGI (reference sequence). V lost 6 bases, J lost 1 base, and 5 bases stayed unmatched.

This clonotype was seen many times. The chain combines TRBV29-1 with TRBJ1-1, with a possible D match to TRBD1 (6 bases). From germline, CDR1 is SQVTM and CDR2 ANQGSEA. The CDR3 runs 12 residues. V was trimmed by 7 bases and J by 4 bases, leaving 13 bases between them. The CDR3 nucleotides read TGCAGCGGCCGTCAGGGGAGCACTGAAGCTTTCTTT. It encodes CSGRQGSTEAFF. Combining the CDR3 with reference TRBV29-1 and TRBJ1-1 gives the whole variable domain SAVISQKPSRDICQRGTSLTIQCQVDSQVTMMFWYRQQPGQSLTLIATANQGSEATYESGFVIDKFPISRPNLTFSTLTVSNMSPEDSSIYLCSGRQGSTEAFFGQGTRLTVV.

This clonotype showed up just a few times. The V gene is TRBV2, the J gene TRBJ2-7; 9 positions agree with TRBD1. The junction had 16 bases not matched to a gene; V was cut back by 4 bases and J by 0 bases. Germline assignment: CDR1 SNHLY and CDR2 FYNNEI. The CDR3 sequence is 19 residues long. DNA for the CDR3: TGTGCCAGCAGTGGATCAAGTCCCGGGACAGGGTGGGACTCCTACGAGCAGTACTTC. It encodes CASSGSSPGTGWDSYEQYF.

This clonotype was detected a few times. This chain joins TRBV7-2 and TRBJ2-3; D is perhaps TRBD1 (5 bases). Germline V gene data show CDR1 as SGHTA and CDR2 as FQGNSA. Trimming left V 2 bases short and J 4 bases short, with 13 bases between. The CDR3 has 15 amino acids. CDR3 residues: CASSLQGSPSDTQYF. CDR3 DNA sequence: TGTGCCAGCAGCTTACAGGGTTCCCCTTCAGATACGCAGTATTTT. The full variable domain, completed using reference TRBV7-2 and TRBJ2-3, is GAGVSQSPSNKVTEKGKDVELRCDPISGHTALYWYRQSLGQGLEFLIYFQGNSAPDKSGLPSDRFSAERTGGSVSTLTIQRTQQEDSAVYLCASSLQGSPSDTQYFGPGTRLTVL.

At least ten counts were recorded for this clonotype. The chain is built from TRBV18 and TRBJ1-5; 7 bases line up with TRBD1. There are 13 residues in the CDR3. CDR1 is KGHSH, CDR2 LQKENI, per germline. Trimming cost V 2 bases and J 11 bases; bases outside gene matches: 6. In nucleotides, the CDR3 is TGTGCCAGCTCACCAAAAGACAGGGAGACCCAGCATTTT. It yields the protein CASSPKDRETQHF.

In DNA, the CDR3 is TGTGCCAGCAGCTTGACAGGGGTCACAGATACGCAGTATTTT. This sequence encodes CASSLTGVTDTQYF. The J gene is TRBJ2-3, the V gene TRBV5-5, with 7 bases identical to TRBD1. The ends lost 1 base at V and 2 bases at J; junction bases unmatched: 1. CDR1 and CDR2 from the germline V gene are SGHKS and YYEKEE (reference sequence). The CDR3 is 14 amino acids.

This clonotype was seen many times. The chain couples TRBV18 to TRBJ2-7, with a possible D match to TRBD2 (6 bases). V lost 2 bases, J lost 3 bases, and 20 bases lay in between. The CDR3 totals 17 residues. Germline CDR1 and CDR2: KGHSH and LQKENI. The CDR3 DNA reads as TGTGCCAGCTCACCAAGTCGGGTCTTTGCGGGGATCTACGAGCAGTACTTC. This sequence encodes CASSPSRVFAGIYEQYF.